The 29 T cell receptor beta chains given below trace back to one sample, sequenced in a study of CD8 T cells in Susac syndrome. Random hexamers served to reverse transcribe about 0.45 to 1 ug RNA. Using its own MiXCR run on the immunoSEQ multiplex PCR reads, TCRdb lists one record per CDR3 protein. The sample yields tens of thousands of distinct CDR3 sequences, roughly 95% seen once. Sequenced material: CD8+ T cells from PBMCs. These receptors were obtained from a human donor with Susac syndrome.

The chain is built from TRBV7-9 and TRBJ2-7; D gene uncertain. Per germline, CDR1 SEHNR and CDR2 FQNEAQ (reference sequence). The CDR3 is 12 residues long. V gave up 5 bases and J gave up 2 bases, with 7 bases separating them. As DNA, the CDR3 is TGTGCCAGCAGCCGAGATACCTACGAGCAGTACTTC. Amino acids: CASSRDTYEQYF. The full variable domain, rest sourced from reference TRBV7-9 and TRBJ2-7, is DTGVSQNPRHKITKRGQNVTFRCDPISEHNRLYWYRQTLGQGPEFLTYFQNEAQLEKSRLLSDRFSAERPKGSFSTLEIQRTEQGDSAMYLCASSRDTYEQYFGPGTRLTVT.

The CDR3 sequence: CASSFWAGGDYGYTF. As DNA, the CDR3 is TGTGCCAGCAGTTTTTGGGCAGGGGGCGACTATGGCTACACCTTC. The chain carries TRBV28 and TRBJ1-2, with 8 positions matching TRBD1. CDR3 length: 15 residues. Germline CDR1 is MDHEN and CDR2 is SYDVKM. The junction had 6 bases not matched to a gene; V was cut back by 3 bases and J by 3 bases.

This chain uses TRBV6-2 or TRBV6-3 with TRBJ1-2; D uncertain. The CDR3 loop spans 14 amino acids. Germline CDR1 MNHEY, CDR2 SVGEGT. Between the trimmed V and J ends, which lost 4 bases and 2 bases, there was a span of 11 bases. CDR3 sequence reads: CASSFVRGNYGYTF. For the CDR3, the DNA is TGTGCCAGCAGTTTTGTTCGAGGGAACTATGGCTACACCTTC.

This clonotype was observed a single time. This chain links TRBV12-3 or TRBV12-4 with TRBJ2-5, with D possibly TRBD2 on 5 matching bases. V was shortened by 3 bases and J by 1 base, with 9 bases between the two germline ends. The CDR3 consists of 14 residues. The CDR3 DNA is TGTGCCAGCAGTTTCGACTACTTCCAAGAGACCCAGTACTTC. The encoded protein is CASSFDYFQETQYF.

The chain uses TRBV9 and TRBJ2-7; the match to TRBD2 covers 8 bases. Germline V gene sequence: CDR1 SGDLS, CDR2 YYNGEE. The CDR3 is made up of 14 amino acids. With V trimmed by 4 bases and J by 7 bases, 10 bases remained unmatched. The CDR3 loop reads CASSPSLGLEEQYF. The CDR3 DNA sequence: TGTGCCAGCAGCCCCTCTTTGGGACTAGAGGAGCAGTACTTC.

The chain recombines TRBV20-1 with TRBJ2-7; possibly TRBD1 or TRBD2 for D (6 bases each). V was clipped by 6 bases and J by 3 bases, with 24 bases between them. Germline assignment: CDR1 DFQATT and CDR2 SNEGSKA (reference sequence). CDR3 size: 16 residues. The CDR3 DNA reads TGCAGTGCGCCTAAGGGGGGCCAGGGTTCCTTCTACGAGCAGTACTTC. It translates to CSAPKGGQGSFYEQYF.

V gene TRBV7-2 combines with J gene TRBJ2-1; TRBD1 matches at 7 bases. The CDR3 has 15 residues. The V gene end was trimmed by 5 bases and the J gene end by 2 bases; junction bases not matched to a gene: 6. CDR1 is SGHTA, CDR2 FQGNSA, per germline. The CDR3 reads CASSPNRGTYNEQFF. CDR3 DNA sequence: TGTGCCAGCAGCCCAAACAGGGGCACCTACAATGAGCAGTTCTTC.

DNA of the CDR3: TGCGCCAGCAGCTATACCGCAGGAACCCACTCTGGAAACACCATATATTTT. Translating it yields CASSYTAGTHSGNTIYF. V is TRBV5-1 and J is TRBJ1-3; D call uncertain. The CDR3 is made up of 17 amino acids. The germline V gene has CDR1 SGHRS and CDR2 YFSETQ. The V end was cut by 3 bases, the J end by 0 bases, with 16 bases between.

The V and J genes are TRBV28 and TRBJ2-7; 7 nucleotides match TRBD1. The CDR3 totals 13 residues. Germline CDR1 is MDHEN and CDR2 is SYDVKM. V shed 6 bases, J shed 5 bases, and the junction held 7 bases outside the gene matches. In nucleotides, the CDR3 is TGTGCCAGCAGGTTAACAGGGGACGACGAGCAGTACTTC. Translated, it gives CASRLTGDDEQYF.

This chain joins TRBV19 and TRBJ2-7; weak D call: TRBD1 (6 bases). This CDR3 is 15 amino acids long. V lost 5 bases and J lost 6, with 20 bases in between. Germline-derived CDR1 and CDR2 are LNHDA and SQIVND (reference sequence). The CDR3 loop is CASSATGIRLGEQYF. The CDR3 DNA is TGTGCCAGTAGTGCAACAGGGATCCGGTTAGGCGAGCAGTACTTC. The variable domain in full, completed from reference TRBV19 and TRBJ2-7, reads DGGITQSPKYLFRKEGQNVTLSCEQNLNHDAMYWYRQDPGQGLRLIYYSQIVNDFQKGDIAEGYSVSREKKESFPLTVTSAQKNPTAFYLCASSATGIRLGEQYFGPGTRLTVT.

CDR3 in amino acids: CASTKHTSNQPQHF. The CDR3, as DNA: TGTGCCAGCACCAAGCACACTAGCAATCAGCCCCAGCATTTT. The chain recombines TRBV28 with TRBJ1-5; D uncertain. Per germline, CDR1 MDHEN and CDR2 SYDVKM. V was clipped by 7 bases and J by 0 bases, with 10 bases between them. This CDR3 region has 14 residues. Full variable domain (remainder filled in from reference TRBV28 and TRBJ1-5): DVKVTQSSRYLVKRTGEKVFLECVQDMDHENMFWYRQDPGLGLRLIYFSYDVKMKEKGDIPEGYSVSREKKERFSLILESASTNQTSMYLCASTKHTSNQPQHFGDGTRLSIL.

The chain employs TRBV28 and TRBJ2-7; 9 bases match TRBD1. Germline CDR1 reads MDHEN; CDR2 reads SYDVKM. There are 16 residues in the CDR3. With V trimmed by 2 bases and J by 3 bases, 8 bases remained unmatched. DNA of the CDR3: TGTGCCAGCAGTTTAGCGACAGGGGGGTTTCTCTACGAGCAGTACTTC. Amino acids: CASSLATGGFLYEQYF.

The chain recombines TRBV6-5 with TRBJ1-5; D perhaps matches TRBD1 (6 bases). CDR3 length: 15 residues. The germline V and J ends were trimmed by 2 bases and 2 bases, with 10 bases remaining between them. The germline V gene has CDR1 MNHEY and CDR2 SVGAGI. The CDR3 spells CASSYGGPGNQPQHF. In DNA, the CDR3 is TGTGCCAGCAGTTACGGGGGGCCAGGCAATCAGCCCCAGCATTTT.

CDR3 sequence (DNA): TGTGCCAGCAGTCTCGAATCGGGTGGAGATAGCAATCAGCCCCAGCATTTT. Protein product: CASSLESGGDSNQPQHF. The chain has TRBV28 and TRBJ1-5; no firm D call. CDR3 length equals 17 residues. Trimming removed 5 bases at V and 0 bases at J, with 17 bases between. Germline V gene data show CDR1 as MDHEN and CDR2 as SYDVKM.

This chain connects TRBV28 to TRBJ2-7; D uncertain. V was clipped by 6 bases and J by 4 bases, with 13 bases between them. CDR1 is MDHEN, CDR2 SYDVKM, per germline. This CDR3 has 13 residues. DNA of the CDR3: TGTGCCAGCAGGAGGATATCTACGTACGAGCAGTACTTC. This encodes CASRRISTYEQYF.

The chain carries TRBV20-1 and TRBJ1-6; maybe TRBD1 (6 bases). Looked up from germline, CDR1 is DFQATT and CDR2 is SNEGSKA (reference sequence). V lost 4 bases and J lost 5, with 18 bases in between. This CDR3 region has 16 residues. CDR3 region: CSATWAGTPNNSPLHF. CDR3 nucleotide sequence: TGCAGTGCTACCTGGGCCGGGACACCTAATAATTCACCCCTCCACTTT.

The V call is TRBV28, the J call TRBJ1-2; possible D gene TRBD1, 5 bases. V was pared by 3 bases and J by 1 base, with 9 bases between. CDR1 and CDR2 (germline): MDHEN, SYDVKM. This CDR3 region has 14 residues. In nucleotides, the CDR3 is TGTGCCAGCAGTTTGGGACGGTTTAACTATGGCTACACCTTC. Translating it yields CASSLGRFNYGYTF.

This sequence joins TRBV9 and TRBJ2-3; 8 nucleotides agree with TRBD2. In germline, CDR1 is SGDLS, CDR2 YYNGEE. CDR3 length: 16 residues. Trimming at V came to 0 bases and at J to 2 bases, leaving 5 bases not matched to a gene. CDR3 loop: CASSVAGGGLTDTQYF. CDR3 sequence (DNA): TGTGCCAGCAGCGTAGCCGGGGGGGGTCTCACAGATACGCAGTATTTT.

The CDR3 loop is CASSLGDQPQYF. The DNA for the CDR3 is TGTGCCAGCAGCTTAGGGGATCAGCCCCAGTACTTC. The chain uses TRBV7-9 and TRBJ2-4, with D unclear. CDR3 length: 12 residues. In germline, CDR1 is SEHNR, CDR2 FQNEAQ (reference sequence). The V end was cut by 1 base, the J end by 13 bases, with 11 bases between.

V gene TRBV2 combines with J gene TRBJ1-6; the D is unclear. The ends were cut back, 1 base at V and 7 bases at J, with 8 bases in the middle. This CDR3 contains 14 residues. Germline CDR1 is SNHLY and CDR2 is FYNNEI. The DNA for the CDR3 is TGTGCCAGCAGTGAAGTGGAGGGAAATTCACCCCTCCACTTT. Residues: CASSEVEGNSPLHF. Combining the CDR3 with reference TRBV2 and TRBJ1-6 gives the whole variable domain EPEVTQTPSHQVTQMGQEVILRCVPISNHLYFYWYRQILGQKVEFLVSFYNNEISEKSEIFDDQFSVERPDGSNFTLKIRSTKLEDSAMYFCASSEVEGNSPLHFGNGTRLTVT.

The rearrangement uses TRBV6-4 and TRBJ2-3, with a tentative D call TRBD1 (5 bases). CDR1 and CDR2 from the germline V gene are MRHNA and SNTAGT. V shed 3 bases and J shed 3 bases, with 10 bases lying between them. The CDR3 spans 14 residues. CDR3 in amino acids: CASSEDSPTDTQYF. CDR3 bases: TGTGCCAGCAGTGAAGACAGCCCGACAGATACGCAGTATTTT.

V gene TRBV2 combines with J gene TRBJ1-1, with D possibly matching TRBD1 (6 bases). Germline V gene lookup returns CDR1 SNHLY and CDR2 FYNNEI. V dropped 6 bases and J dropped 0 bases, with 8 bases sitting between them. CDR3 length: 13 amino acids. The DNA for the CDR3 is TGTGCCAGCAGGCAGGGGATGAACACTGAAGCTTTCTTT. Its protein is CASRQGMNTEAFF.

V gene TRBV7-9 combines with J gene TRBJ1-2, with D hard to call. V shed 3 bases and J shed 8 bases, with 25 bases lying between them. Germline lookup yields CDR1 SEHNR and CDR2 FQNEAQ (reference sequence). CDR3 length: 17 residues. The CDR3 here is CASSFPSVLGPEWGYTF. The CDR3 DNA sequence: TGTGCCAGCAGCTTCCCTTCCGTCTTGGGCCCGGAATGGGGCTACACCTTC.

The rearrangement links TRBV10-3 to TRBJ1-1; 9 bases map to TRBD1. This CDR3 spans 19 amino acids. The V gene end was trimmed by 1 base and the J gene end by 3 bases; junction bases not matched to a gene: 15. Germline-derived CDR1 and CDR2 are ENHRY and SYGVKD. The CDR3 nucleotides are TGTGCCATCAGTGAGTTTTTTCACCGGGACAGGGACGGGGACACTGAAGCTTTCTTT. This translates into CAISEFFHRDRDGDTEAFF.

The rearrangement links TRBV7-9 to TRBJ2-7, with TRBD2 matching 8 bases. Looked up from germline, CDR1 is SEHNR and CDR2 is FQNEAQ (reference sequence). The CDR3 sequence is 16 residues long. J gave up 2 bases and V 4 bases, and 10 bases lay outside the gene matches. The chain's CDR3 is CASSSAGAGETYEQYF. For the CDR3, the DNA is TGTGCCAGCAGCTCCGCGGGAGCGGGGGAGACCTACGAGCAGTACTTC. The variable domain in full, completed from reference TRBV7-9 and TRBJ2-7, reads DTGVSQNPRHKITKRGQNVTFRCDPISEHNRLYWYRQTLGQGPEFLTYFQNEAQLEKSRLLSDRFSAERPKGSFSTLEIQRTEQGDSAMYLCASSSAGAGETYEQYFGPGTRLTVT.

The rearrangement joins TRBV12-3 or TRBV12-4 to TRBJ1-5; D remains ambiguous. The CDR3 has 13 residues. V gave up 4 bases and J gave up 3 bases, with 7 bases separating them. CDR3 region: CASSSWANQPQHF. CDR3 DNA: TGTGCCAGCAGTTCTTGGGCCAATCAGCCCCAGCATTTT.

In its sample, this clonotype was seen once. This chain uses TRBV2 with TRBJ2-1, with 14 bases matching TRBD2. V trimming: 6 bases; J trimming: 1 base; junction bases outside the gene matches: 17. The germline CDR1 and CDR2 sequences are SNHLY and FYNNEI. The CDR3 totals 21 residues. Here the CDR3 DNA reads TGTGCCAGCAGCGGCGCCCTAAAGACTAGCGGGGGGGCGAGGTCCTACAATGAGCAGTTCTTC. Residues: CASSGALKTSGGARSYNEQFF. Full variable domain (missing parts from reference TRBV2 and TRBJ2-1): EPEVTQTPSHQVTQMGQEVILRCVPISNHLYFYWYRQILGQKVEFLVSFYNNEISEKSEIFDDQFSVERPDGSNFTLKIRSTKLEDSAMYFCASSGALKTSGGARSYNEQFFGPGTRLTVL.

This clonotype appeared a single time. The gene calls are TRBV28 and TRBJ2-7, with D perhaps matching TRBD2 (5 bases). This CDR3 spans 12 amino acids. The germline V and J ends were trimmed by 3 bases and 9 bases, with 12 bases remaining between them. The germline gives CDR1 MDHEN, CDR2 SYDVKM. The CDR3 DNA is TGTGCCAGCAGTTTTGGTAGGACTGGGCAGTACTTC. Its protein is CASSFGRTGQYF.

The chain has TRBV6-6 and TRBJ1-3; no definite D call. The CDR3 length is 16 residues. In germline, CDR1 is MNHNY, CDR2 SVGAGI (reference sequence). Trimming left V 0 bases short and J 0 bases short, with 9 bases between. The CDR3 loop reads CASSYSAELSGNTIYF. The CDR3 coding sequence is TGTGCCAGCAGTTACTCAGCGGAGCTCTCTGGAAACACCATATATTTT.